The clone carrying this T cell receptor beta chain was found once. This specimen belongs to a study of blood T cell repertoires in COVID-19. The repertoire was sequenced with immunoSEQ multiplex PCR; TCRdb's copy has only in-frame clones and lacks some. The sample lists more than 100,000 clones; 65% to 90% were seen once. CDR3 size: 15 residues. Unmatched junction bases numbered 8, after V lost 0 bases and J lost 7 bases. The germline V gene encodes CDR1 SGHTA and CDR2 FQGNSA. The chain joins TRBV7-2 to TRBJ1-2; TRBD1 matches at 7 bases. The receptor comes from a man of 80 years or more with acute or convalescent COVID-19. The sample comprised peripheral blood. CDR3 loop: CASSLAEGAASGYTF. The CDR3 nucleotides read TGTGCCAGCAGCTTAGCTGAGGGGGCGGCATCTGGCTACACCTTC.